These T cell receptor beta chains were read from a single sample in a study of shared clonotypes between healthy human individuals. Some clones are missing from TCRdb's copy, which holds only in-frame ones; the method was immunoSEQ multiplex PCR. The table lists approximately 1.5 million clones, 95% to 99% of them singletons. The sample taken for sequencing was naive CD4+ T cells sorted from blood. These receptors all come from a man aged 25-45 years in good health. Both conserved end residues are part of each CDR3. A D gene is named only where the DNA matches it firmly.

j_call,v_call,d_call,cdr3_aa,cdr3_nt
TRBJ1-2,TRBV18,TRBD1,CASSPPRQSPGGAGYGYTF,TGTGCCAGCTCACCACCTAGACAGAGCCCAGGGGGCGCAGGGTATGGCTACACCTTC
TRBJ2-5,TRBV5-4,NA,CASSGPSQETQYF,TGTGCCAGCAGCGGGCCAAGCCAAGAGACCCAGTACTTC
TRBJ1-5,TRBV6-5,NA,CASSYSMGWPQHF,TGTGCCAGCAGTTACTCCATGGGGTGGCCCCAGCATTTT
TRBJ2-3,TRBV11-2,NA,CASSPSTFTDTQYF,TGTGCCAGCAGCCCCTCGACCTTCACAGATACGCAGTATTTT
TRBJ2-5,TRBV9,NA,CASSVGTKETQYF,TGTGCCAGCAGCGTAGGCACCAAAGAGACCCAGTACTTC
TRBJ2-7,TRBV7-2,NA,CASSYDLRHLYEQYF,TGTGCCAGCAGCTATGACCTGAGACACCTCTACGAGCAGTACTTC
TRBJ2-1,TRBV28,NA,CASSLLAGYPFF,TGTGCCAGCAGTTTATTGGCGGGATATCCGTTCTTC
TRBJ2-7,TRBV14,NA,CASSQGSSYEQYF,TGTGCCAGCAGCCAGGGGAGCTCCTACGAGCAGTACTTC
TRBJ2-7,TRBV5-4,TRBD2,CASSLGLATSNEQYF,TGTGCCAGCAGCTTGGGACTAGCCACATCCAACGAGCAGTACTTC
TRBJ1-4,TRBV2,NA,CASSGGNSEKLFF,TGTGCCAGCAGCGGGGGGAACTCTGAAAAACTGTTTTTT
TRBJ2-1,TRBV2,TRBD2,CASSDVGLAGSNEQFF,TGTGCCAGCAGTGATGTAGGGCTAGCGGGTAGCAATGAGCAGTTCTTC
TRBJ2-7,TRBV27,NA,CASSLRPFDEQYF,TGTGCCAGCAGTTTAAGACCTTTTGACGAGCAGTACTTC
TRBJ2-6,TRBV28,TRBD2,CASRAGVSAGANVLTF,TGTGCCAGCAGAGCGGGAGTATCAGCTGGGGCCAACGTCCTGACTTTC
TRBJ2-2,TRBV5-1,NA,CASSLVDTIPPGELFF,TGCGCCAGCAGCTTGGTGGACACGATCCCTCCCGGGGAGCTGTTTTTT
TRBJ2-6,TRBV5-1,NA,CASSLWNTGFSSGANVLTF,TGCGCCAGCAGCTTGTGGAACACAGGCTTTAGCTCTGGGGCCAACGTCCTGACTTTC
TRBJ1-1,TRBV7-2,NA,CASSLVSGTNTEAFF,TGTGCCAGCAGCTTAGTTAGTGGGACGAACACTGAAGCTTTCTTT
TRBJ2-7,TRBV18,TRBD2,CASSQELAGVGYEQYF,TGTGCCAGCTCACAAGAACTAGCGGGAGTCGGGTACGAGCAGTACTTC
TRBJ2-5,TRBV29-1,NA,CSHGLQETQYF,TGCAGCCACGGACTTCAAGAGACCCAGTACTTC
TRBJ1-5,TRBV18,TRBD1,CASSPDRDQPQHF,TGTGCCAGCTCACCAGACAGGGATCAGCCCCAGCATTTT
TRBJ1-4,TRBV28,TRBD1,CAIGGTGRGGNEKLFF,TGTGCCATCGGGGGGACAGGGAGAGGTGGGAATGAAAAACTGTTTTTT